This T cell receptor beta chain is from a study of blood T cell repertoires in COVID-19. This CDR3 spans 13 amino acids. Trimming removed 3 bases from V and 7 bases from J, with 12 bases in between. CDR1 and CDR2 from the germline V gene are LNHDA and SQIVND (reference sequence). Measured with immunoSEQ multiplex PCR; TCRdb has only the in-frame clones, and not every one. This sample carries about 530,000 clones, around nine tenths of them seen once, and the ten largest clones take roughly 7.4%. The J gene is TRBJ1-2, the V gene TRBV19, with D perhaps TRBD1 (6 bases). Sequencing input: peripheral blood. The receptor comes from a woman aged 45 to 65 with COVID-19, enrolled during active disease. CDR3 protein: CASSMVGASGYTF. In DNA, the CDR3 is TGTGCCAGTAGTATGGTGGGGGCGAGTGGCTACACCTTC.